A single TCR beta chain is shown here with its context. A much larger clonotype is one base distant, so this may be a read error. Amplification of TCR beta CDR3 regions was performed using RNA transcripts as template. Researchers ran a first-round RT-PCR on the TCR CDR3 using the HTBI primer set. TCRdb independently ran MiXCR on the multiplex PCR reads; one entry per CDR3 protein. The sample holds 400,000 to 500,000 distinct CDR3 sequences, roughly 15% seen once. V was shortened by 4 bases and J by 3 bases, with 19 bases between the two germline ends. This CDR3 comprises 16 residues. Germline-derived CDR1 and CDR2 are SGHRS and YFSETQ. The sample is drawn from a study of T cells in Graves' hyperthyroidism and ophthalmopathy. Study background: Peripheral blood was collected at initial diagnosis, before any treatment.

The genes are TRBV5-1 and TRBJ1-1; possible D gene TRBD1, 5 bases. The clonotype was recovered from a man aged 18 to 30 with Graves' ophthalmopathy. The specimen was blood. The chain's CDR3 is CASSQWRGLVDTEAFF. Written as DNA, the CDR3 is TGCGCCAGCAGCCAATGGCGGGGACTGGTCGACACTGAAGCTTTCTTT.